Below, 5 T cell receptor beta chains from the same sample are listed, as sequenced in a study of Ad26.COV2.S vaccination and SARS-CoV-2 variants. Documented treatment: some 20 received Ad26.COV2.S at low or high dose, single or two shots; about 5 received placebo; per-sample allocation not given. The samples were gathered on day 63 after the first injection of vaccine or placebo. Some clones are missing from TCRdb's copy, which holds only in-frame ones; the method was immunoSEQ multiplex PCR. The sample has hundreds of thousands of clones; around 87% are singletons. The input for sequencing was peripheral blood, taken in a trial of Ad26.COV2.S vaccine versus placebo. These receptors all stem from a person between 18 and 65 years old who received the Ad26.COV2.S COVID-19 vaccine or a placebo.

This clone occurred once. The genes are TRBV19 and TRBJ1-1; 10 nucleotides align to TRBD1. The V segment lost 6 bases and the J segment 4 bases; nucleotides outside the gene matches: 11. CDR3 length equals 16 residues. Germline V lookup: CDR1 LNHDA, CDR2 SQIVND (reference sequence). This CDR3 is CASSHGRDRGSTEAFF. CDR3 nucleotide sequence: TGTGCCAGTAGCCATGGGCGGGACAGGGGTTCCACTGAAGCTTTCTTT.

V and J are TRBV5-1 and TRBJ1-2; D not resolved. V lost 3 bases, J lost 6 bases, and 12 bases lay in between. The CDR3 totals 13 residues. CDR1 and CDR2 (germline): SGHRS, YFSETQ. CDR3 DNA: TGCGCCAGCAGCTCGAAACCATGGGATGGCTACACCTTC. Its translation is CASSSKPWDGYTF.

V and J are TRBV5-4 and TRBJ2-7; D is possibly TRBD1 or TRBD2 (6 bases each). Germline lookup yields CDR1 SGHNT and CDR2 YYREEE (reference sequence). The CDR3 consists of 16 residues. Trimming removed 4 bases from V and 6 bases from J, with 23 bases in between. CDR3 in amino acids: CASSGEEAGHHIEQYF. Written as DNA, the CDR3 is TGTGCCAGCAGCGGCGAGGAGGCGGGACACCATATCGAGCAGTACTTC. Based on the CDR3 plus reference TRBV5-4 and TRBJ2-7, the full variable domain is ETGVTQSPTHLIKTRGQQVTLRCSSQSGHNTVSWYQQALGQGPQFIFQYYREEENGRGNFPPRFSGLQFPNYSSELNVNALELDDSALYLCASSGEEAGHHIEQYFGPGTRLTVT.

This chain uses TRBV4-3 with TRBJ2-1; TRBD2 might be the D (6 bases). Germline CDR1 is LGHNA and CDR2 is YSLEER. Trimming took 1 base from V and 1 from J, leaving 8 bases between them. There are 15 residues in the CDR3. The CDR3 spells CASSQVGGSYNEQFF. The CDR3 DNA sequence: TGCGCCAGCAGCCAAGTTGGGGGGTCCTACAATGAGCAGTTCTTC.

The rearrangement links TRBV6-5 to TRBJ2-2, with TRBD1 matching 9 bases. The CDR3 extends over 15 amino acids. Germline CDR1 is MNHEY and CDR2 is SVGAGI. The trim removed 7 bases at V and 7 bases at J, leaving 10 bases unmatched. CDR3 nucleotides: TGTGCCAGCAAAGGGACAGGGCCGAGGTACGGGGAGCTGTTTTTT. Translation gives CASKGTGPRYGELFF.